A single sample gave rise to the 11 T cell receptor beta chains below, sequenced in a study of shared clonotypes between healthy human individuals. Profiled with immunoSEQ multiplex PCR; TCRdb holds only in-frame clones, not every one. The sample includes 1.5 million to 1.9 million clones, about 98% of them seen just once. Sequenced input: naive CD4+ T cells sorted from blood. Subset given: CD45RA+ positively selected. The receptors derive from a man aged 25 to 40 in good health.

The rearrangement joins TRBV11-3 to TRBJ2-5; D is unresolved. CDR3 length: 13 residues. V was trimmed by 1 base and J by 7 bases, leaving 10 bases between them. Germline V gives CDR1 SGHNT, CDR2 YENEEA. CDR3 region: CASSLVPSGTQYF. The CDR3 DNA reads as TGTGCCAGCAGCTTAGTCCCCTCAGGGACCCAGTACTTC.

The CDR3 DNA reads as TGTGCCAGCAGGAGGGACAGGGGGCCGACTGAAGCTTTCTTT. Protein sequence: CASRRDRGPTEAFF. The rearrangement uses TRBV6-5 and TRBJ1-1, with 12 bases matching TRBD1. Germline lookup yields CDR1 MNHEY and CDR2 SVGAGI. V shed 6 bases, J shed 5 bases, and the junction held 4 bases outside the gene matches. The length of the CDR3 is 14 residues.

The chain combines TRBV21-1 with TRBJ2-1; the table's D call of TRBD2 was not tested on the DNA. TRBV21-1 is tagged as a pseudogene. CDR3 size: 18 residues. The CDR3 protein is CASSKARGTRSSYNEQFF. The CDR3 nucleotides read TGTGCCAGCAGCAAAGCACGCGGGACCAGGAGCTCCTACAATGAGCAGTTCTTC.

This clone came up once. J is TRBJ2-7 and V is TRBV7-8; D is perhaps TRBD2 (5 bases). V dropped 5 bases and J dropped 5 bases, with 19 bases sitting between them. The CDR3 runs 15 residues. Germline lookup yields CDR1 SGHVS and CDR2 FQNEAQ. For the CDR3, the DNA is TGTGCCAGCAGCATGAGACGGACGGGAACCCACGAGCAGTACTTC. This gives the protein CASSMRRTGTHEQYF.

In DNA, the CDR3 is TGTGCCAGCAGCTCACAGGGACAGGCCACAGATACGCAGTATTTT. This encodes CASSSQGQATDTQYF. This chain connects TRBV7-8 to TRBJ2-3, with TRBD1 matching 8 bases. CDR1 is SGHVS and CDR2 is FQNEAQ in the germline V gene. V shed 4 bases, J shed 2 bases, and the junction held 5 bases outside the gene matches. CDR3 size: 15 residues.

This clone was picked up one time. CDR3 nucleotide sequence: TGTGCCAGCAGTTTACCACAGACAGGGACGTATGGCTACACCTTC. Translation: CASSLPQTGTYGYTF. This chain connects TRBV28 to TRBJ1-2, with TRBD1 matching over 7 bases. Germline CDR1 is MDHEN and CDR2 is SYDVKM. The CDR3 extends over 15 amino acids. V lost 2 bases to trimming and J lost 5 bases; unmatched junction nucleotides: 8.

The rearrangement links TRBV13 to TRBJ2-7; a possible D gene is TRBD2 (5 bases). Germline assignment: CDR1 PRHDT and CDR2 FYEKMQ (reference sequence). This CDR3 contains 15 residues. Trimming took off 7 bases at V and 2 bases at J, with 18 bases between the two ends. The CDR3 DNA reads TGTGCCAGCACCATAAATTCGGGATGGACCTACGAGCAGTACTTC. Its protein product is CASTINSGWTYEQYF.

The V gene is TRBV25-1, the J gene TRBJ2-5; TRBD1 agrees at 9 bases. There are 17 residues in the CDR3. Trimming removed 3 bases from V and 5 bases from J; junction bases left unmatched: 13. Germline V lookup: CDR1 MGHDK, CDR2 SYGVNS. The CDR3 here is CASSEIQGAFVGETQYF. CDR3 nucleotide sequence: TGTGCCAGCAGTGAGATACAGGGGGCGTTTGTTGGGGAGACCCAGTACTTC.

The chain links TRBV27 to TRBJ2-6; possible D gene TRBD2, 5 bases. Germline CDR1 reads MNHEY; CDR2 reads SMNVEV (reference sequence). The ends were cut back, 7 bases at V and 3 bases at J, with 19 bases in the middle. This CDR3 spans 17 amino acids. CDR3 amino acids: CASTSPGPGNGANVLTF. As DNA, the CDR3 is TGTGCCAGCACCTCTCCTGGGCCGGGAAATGGGGCCAACGTCCTGACTTTC.

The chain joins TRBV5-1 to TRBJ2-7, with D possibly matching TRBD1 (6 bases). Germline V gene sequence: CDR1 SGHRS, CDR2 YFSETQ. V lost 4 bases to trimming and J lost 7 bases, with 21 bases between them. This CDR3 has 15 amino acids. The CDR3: CASSLLGTIRWEQYF. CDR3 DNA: TGCGCCAGCAGCCTGCTTGGGACAATCCGTTGGGAGCAGTACTTC. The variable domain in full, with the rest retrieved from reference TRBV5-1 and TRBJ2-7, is KAGVTQTPRYLIKTRGQQVTLSCSPISGHRSVSWYQQTPGQGLQFLFEYFSETQRNKGNFPGRFSGRQFSNSRSEMNVSTLELGDSALYLCASSLLGTIRWEQYFGPGTRLTVT.

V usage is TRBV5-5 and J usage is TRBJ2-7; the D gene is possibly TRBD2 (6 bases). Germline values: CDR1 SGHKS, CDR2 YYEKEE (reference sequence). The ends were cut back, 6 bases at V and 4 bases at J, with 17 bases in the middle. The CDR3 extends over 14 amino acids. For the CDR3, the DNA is TGTGCCAGCAACCCGTTACCGGGGGTTTACGAGCAGTACTTC. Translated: CASNPLPGVYEQYF.